The T cell receptor (beta chain) under discussion was sequenced for a study of CD8+CD57+ T cells in acquired aplastic anemia. In the study overall: Recorded DNA amounts for sorted CD4+ and CD8+ cells had an average of approximately 3 ug.

By share of the sample, this clonotype is medium-sized. The template used for profiling TCR beta VDJ and CDR3 was genomic DNA. TCRdb itself ran the reads through MiXCR, one entry per CDR3 protein. The sample gives about 48,000 distinct CDR3 sequences, around two thirds of which show up once; roughly 34% is in the top ten. The V and J ends lost 3 bases and 5 bases respectively, with 19 bases between them. The germline gives CDR1 MGHRA, CDR2 YSYEKL. CDR3 length equals 16 residues. The sequencing input was sorted CD4+, CD8+, or CD8+CD57+ T cells (not recorded which) from PBMCs. The TCR originated in a human donor in good health, serving as a control. This rearrangement joins TRBV4-1 to TRBJ1-2; D remains ambiguous. Here the CDR3 reads CASSQLLRGGDYGYTF. CDR3 coding DNA: TGCGCCAGCAGCCAGTTACTACGAGGTGGGGATTATGGCTACACCTTC.